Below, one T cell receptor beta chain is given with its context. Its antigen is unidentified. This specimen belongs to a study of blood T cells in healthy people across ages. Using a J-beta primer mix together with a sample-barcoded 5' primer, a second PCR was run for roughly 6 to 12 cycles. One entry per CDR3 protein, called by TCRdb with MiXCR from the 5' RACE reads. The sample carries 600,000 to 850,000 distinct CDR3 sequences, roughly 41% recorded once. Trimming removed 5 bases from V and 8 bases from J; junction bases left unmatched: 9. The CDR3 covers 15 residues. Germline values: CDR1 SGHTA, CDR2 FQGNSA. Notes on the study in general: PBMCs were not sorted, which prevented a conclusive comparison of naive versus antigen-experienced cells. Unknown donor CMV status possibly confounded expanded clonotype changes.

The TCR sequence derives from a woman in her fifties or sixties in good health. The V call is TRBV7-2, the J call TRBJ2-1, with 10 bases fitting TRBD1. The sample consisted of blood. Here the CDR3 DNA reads TGTGCCAGCAGCCCAGGGACAGGGGTTAACTATGAGCAGTTCTTC. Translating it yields CASSPGTGVNYEQFF. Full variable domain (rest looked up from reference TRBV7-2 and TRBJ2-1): GAGVSQSPSNKVTEKGKDVELRCDPISGHTALYWYRQSLGQGLEFLIYFQGNSAPDKSGLPSDRFSAERTGGSVSTLTIQRTQQEDSAVYLCASSPGTGVNYEQFFGPGTRLTVL.